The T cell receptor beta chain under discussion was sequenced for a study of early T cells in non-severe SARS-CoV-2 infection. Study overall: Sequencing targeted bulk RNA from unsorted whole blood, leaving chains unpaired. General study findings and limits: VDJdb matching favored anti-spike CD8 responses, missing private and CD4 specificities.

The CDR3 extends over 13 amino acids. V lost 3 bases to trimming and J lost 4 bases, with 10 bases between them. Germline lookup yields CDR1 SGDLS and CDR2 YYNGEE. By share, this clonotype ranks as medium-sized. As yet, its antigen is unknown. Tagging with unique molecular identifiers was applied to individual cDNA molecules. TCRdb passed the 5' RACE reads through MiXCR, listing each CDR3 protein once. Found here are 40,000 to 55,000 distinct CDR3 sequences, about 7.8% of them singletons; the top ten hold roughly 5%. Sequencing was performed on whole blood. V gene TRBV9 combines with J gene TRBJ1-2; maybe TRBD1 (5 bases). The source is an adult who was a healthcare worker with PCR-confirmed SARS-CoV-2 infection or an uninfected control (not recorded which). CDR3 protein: CASSAGTVYGYTF. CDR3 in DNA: TGTGCCAGCAGCGCCGGGACGGTCTATGGCTACACCTTC.